This passage covers 18 T cell receptor beta chains from one sample sequenced in a study of CXCR3-negative and CXCR3-positive naive CD8 T cells (dated by TCRdb to about 2019). The instrument given in TCRdb is NextSeq 550. The Human TCR Profiling Kit (MiLaboratory) was used to make UMI-labeled 5' RACE TRB cDNA libraries. After TCRdb reprocessed the reads, each CDR3 protein sequence was kept as one row, without DNA. This sample's table lists 40,000 to 45,000 distinct CDR3 sequences. Less than 9.5% of the sample is held by the ten biggest clonotypes. Sequenced sample: memory CD8+ T cells from blood. Read against the paper, the sample's cell subset or site label means: conventional CD8+ memory T cells (TMEM), sorted as controls. The source is a human donor in good health. Some clones in this sample may be carry-over from other donors' samples.

The chain couples TRBV24-1 to TRBJ1-2. The CDR3 consists of 13 residues. Germline V lookup: CDR1 KGHDR, CDR2 SFDVKD. CDR3 region: CATSRSADYGYTF.

The CDR3 reads CASSQESYRPNNYGYTF. The chain has TRBV14 and TRBJ1-2. The germline V gene has CDR1 SGHDN and CDR2 FVKESK. This CDR3 comprises 17 residues. Filled out from reference TRBV14 and TRBJ1-2, the complete variable domain reads EAGVTQFPSHSVIEKGQTVTLRCDPISGHDNLYWYRRVMGKEIKFLLHFVKESKQDESGMPNNRFLAERTGGTYSTLKVQPAELEDSGVYFCASSQESYRPNNYGYTFGSGTRLTVV.

V usage is TRBV7-6 and J usage is TRBJ2-1. The V gene's germline CDR1 is SGHVS and CDR2 FNYEAQ. CDR3 length: 16 residues. Here the CDR3 reads CASSLAPTKRYNEQFF. Filled out from reference TRBV7-6 and TRBJ2-1, the complete variable domain reads GAGVSQSPRYKVTKRGQDVALRCDPISGHVSLYWYRQALGQGPEFLTYFNYEAQQDKSGLPNDRFSAERPEGSISTLTIQRTEQRDSAMYRCASSLAPTKRYNEQFFGPGTRLTVL.

This sequence joins TRBV7-6 and TRBJ2-7; no DNA is available, so the TRBD2 call from TCRdb remains unchecked. This CDR3 spans 16 amino acids. CDR1 is SGHVS and CDR2 is FNYEAQ in the germline V gene. The CDR3 protein is CASSLGEGMSSYEQYF.

This CDR3 reads CASSSGAAYNEQFF. V is TRBV6-5 and J is TRBJ2-1; the TRBD1 assignment by TCRdb is unverifiable without DNA. The length of the CDR3 is 14 residues. Germline lookup yields CDR1 MNHEY and CDR2 SVGAGI.

The chain has TRBV27 and TRBJ1-1. The germline CDR1 and CDR2 sequences are MNHEY and SMNVEV (reference sequence). The CDR3 is 12 residues long. The CDR3 spells CASSLRGTEAFF.

The chain has TRBV12-3 or TRBV12-4 and TRBJ2-1; TCRdb designates TRBD2, a call that cannot be tested without DNA. The CDR3 covers 15 residues. This chain's CDR3 is CASSPGLTTYNEQFF.

The chain combines TRBV12-5 with TRBJ2-1. The germline gives CDR1 LGHNT, CDR2 FRNRAP. The CDR3 length is 14 residues. The CDR3 sequence is CASAFYSSYNEQFF.

The V call is TRBV29-1, the J call TRBJ2-2; lacking DNA, the TRBD2 call made by TCRdb goes unchecked. Germline V gene sequence: CDR1 SQVTM, CDR2 ANQGSEA. The length of the CDR3 is 17 residues. CDR3 protein: CSVEDLTGEDSAGELFF.

The chain uses TRBV7-9 and TRBJ1-4; TCRdb selects TRBD1, and the lack of DNA leaves this call unchecked. The CDR3 runs 17 residues. CDR1 is SEHNR, CDR2 FQNEAQ, per germline (reference sequence). CDR3 residues: CASSPSLGQGHNEKLFF.

This clonotype is identified as medium-sized from frequency. This chain connects TRBV20-1 to TRBJ2-2. Looked up from germline, CDR1 is DFQATT and CDR2 is SNEGSKA (reference sequence). The CDR3 is 14 amino acids. This CDR3 is CSARDLAVTGELFF.

The V gene is TRBV29-1, the J gene TRBJ1-2. Germline lookup yields CDR1 SQVTM and CDR2 ANQGSEA. CDR3 length: 13 amino acids. CDR3 residues: CSVVVRADYGYTF.

This chain uses TRBV7-9 with TRBJ1-1; TCRdb's D call, TRBD1, is unchecked because there is no DNA. Germline V gives CDR1 SEHNR, CDR2 FQNEAQ (reference sequence). This CDR3 contains 15 residues. CDR3 amino acids: CASSPFYEGTPEAFF.

The chain joins TRBV18 to TRBJ1-1. Germline V gene data show CDR1 as KGHSH and CDR2 as LQKENI. The CDR3 runs to 15 residues. The CDR3 protein is CASSPPGIGNTEAFF.

The chain carries TRBV28 and TRBJ2-7; the TCRdb call, TRBD1, lacks DNA for checking. This CDR3 spans 11 amino acids. The germline CDR1 and CDR2 sequences are MDHEN and SYDVKM. The chain's CDR3 is CASSLGGEQYF.

The chain links TRBV12-3 or TRBV12-4 to TRBJ1-2; TCRdb's D call of TRBD1 is untestable without DNA. The CDR3 length is 12 residues. CDR3 region: CASSFRGQGYAF.

This sequence joins TRBV29-1 and TRBJ2-7; the TCRdb call, TRBD2, lacks DNA for checking. This CDR3 region has 13 residues. Germline V gene data show CDR1 as SQVTM and CDR2 as ANQGSEA. The CDR3 reads CSVEGEQFYEQYF.

The chain uses TRBV10-3 and TRBJ2-1; the TCRdb call, TRBD1, lacks DNA for checking. CDR3 size: 18 residues. The germline gives CDR1 ENHRY, CDR2 SYGVKD. The CDR3 protein is CAISNRDRVAGGSDEQFF.